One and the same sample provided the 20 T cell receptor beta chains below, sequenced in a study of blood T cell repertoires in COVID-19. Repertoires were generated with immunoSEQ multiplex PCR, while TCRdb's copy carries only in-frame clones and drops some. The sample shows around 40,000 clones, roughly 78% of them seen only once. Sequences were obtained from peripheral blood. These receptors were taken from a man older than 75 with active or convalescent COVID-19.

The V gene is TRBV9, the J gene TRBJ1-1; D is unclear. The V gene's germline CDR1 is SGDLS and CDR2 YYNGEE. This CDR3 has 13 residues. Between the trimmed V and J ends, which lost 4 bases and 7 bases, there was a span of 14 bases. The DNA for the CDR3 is TGTGCCAGCAGCCTCAGTACCACGCATGAAGCTTTCTTT. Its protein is CASSLSTTHEAFF.

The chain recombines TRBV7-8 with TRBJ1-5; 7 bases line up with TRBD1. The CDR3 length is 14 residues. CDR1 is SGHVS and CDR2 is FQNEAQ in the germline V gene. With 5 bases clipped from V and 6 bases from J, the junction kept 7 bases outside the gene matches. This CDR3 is CASSKTGLVQPQHF. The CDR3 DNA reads TGTGCCAGCAGCAAGACAGGGCTCGTTCAGCCCCAGCATTTT.

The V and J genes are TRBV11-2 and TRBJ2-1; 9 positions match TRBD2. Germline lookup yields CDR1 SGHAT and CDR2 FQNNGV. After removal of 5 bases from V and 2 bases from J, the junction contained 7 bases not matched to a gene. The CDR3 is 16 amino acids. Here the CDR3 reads CASSGTPSGAYNEQFF. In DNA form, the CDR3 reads TGTGCCAGCAGCGGGACCCCTAGCGGGGCCTACAATGAGCAGTTCTTC.

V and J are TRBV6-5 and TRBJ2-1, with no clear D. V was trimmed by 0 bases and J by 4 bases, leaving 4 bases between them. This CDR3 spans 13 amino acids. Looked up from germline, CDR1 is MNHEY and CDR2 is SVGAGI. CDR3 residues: CASSYSPYNEQFF. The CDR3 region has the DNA TGTGCCAGCAGTTACTCCCCGTACAATGAGCAGTTCTTC.

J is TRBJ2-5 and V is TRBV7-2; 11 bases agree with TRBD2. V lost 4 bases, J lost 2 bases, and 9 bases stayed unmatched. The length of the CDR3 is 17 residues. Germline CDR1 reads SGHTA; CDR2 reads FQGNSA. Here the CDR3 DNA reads TGTGCCAGCAGCTGGGGGGCGACTAGCGGGATTCAAGAGACCCAGTACTTC. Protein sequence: CASSWGATSGIQETQYF.

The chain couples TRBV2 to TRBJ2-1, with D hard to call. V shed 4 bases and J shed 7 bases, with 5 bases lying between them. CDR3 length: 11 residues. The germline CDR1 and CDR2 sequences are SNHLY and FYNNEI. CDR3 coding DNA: TGTGCCAGCAGTGGCTATAATGAGCAGTTCTTC. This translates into CASSGYNEQFF.

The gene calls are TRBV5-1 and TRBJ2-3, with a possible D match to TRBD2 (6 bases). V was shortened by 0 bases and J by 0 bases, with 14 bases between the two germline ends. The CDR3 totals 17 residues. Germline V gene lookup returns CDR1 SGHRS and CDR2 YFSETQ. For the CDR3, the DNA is TGCGCCAGCAGCTTGGCCGGCGGAGGGGCTAGCACAGATACGCAGTATTTT. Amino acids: CASSLAGGGASTDTQYF.

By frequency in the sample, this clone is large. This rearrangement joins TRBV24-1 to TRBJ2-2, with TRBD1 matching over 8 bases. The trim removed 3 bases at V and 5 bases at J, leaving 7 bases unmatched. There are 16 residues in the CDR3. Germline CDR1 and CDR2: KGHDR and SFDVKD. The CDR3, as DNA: TGTGCCACCAGTGATCAAATTAGGACAGGGACCGGGGAGCTGTTTTTT. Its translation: CATSDQIRTGTGELFF.

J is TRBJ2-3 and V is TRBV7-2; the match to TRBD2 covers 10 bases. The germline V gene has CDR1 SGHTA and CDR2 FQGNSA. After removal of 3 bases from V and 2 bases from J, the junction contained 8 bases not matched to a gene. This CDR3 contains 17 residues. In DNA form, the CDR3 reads TGTGCCAGCAGCTTTCTAGCGGGAGTCGTTCTCACAGATACGCAGTATTTT. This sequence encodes CASSFLAGVVLTDTQYF.

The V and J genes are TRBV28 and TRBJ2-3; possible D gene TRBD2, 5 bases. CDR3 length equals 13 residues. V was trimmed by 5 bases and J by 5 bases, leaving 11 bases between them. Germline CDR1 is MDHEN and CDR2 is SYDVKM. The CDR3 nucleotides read TGTGCCAGCAGTCAACGGGGTGAAGATACGCAGTATTTT. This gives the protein CASSQRGEDTQYF.

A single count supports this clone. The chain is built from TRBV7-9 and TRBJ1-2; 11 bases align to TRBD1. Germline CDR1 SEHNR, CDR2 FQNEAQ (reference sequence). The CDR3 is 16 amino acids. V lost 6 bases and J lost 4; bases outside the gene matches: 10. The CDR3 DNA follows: TGTGCCAGCAGTTCCGGGACAGGGGGAGTCGGCTATGGCTACACCTTC. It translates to CASSSGTGGVGYGYTF.

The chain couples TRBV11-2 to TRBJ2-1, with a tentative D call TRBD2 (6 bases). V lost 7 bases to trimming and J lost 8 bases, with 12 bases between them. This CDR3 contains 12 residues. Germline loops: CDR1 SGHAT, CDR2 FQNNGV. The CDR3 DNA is TGTGCCAGCAACGCATGGGGGGATGAGCAGTTCTTC. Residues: CASNAWGDEQFF. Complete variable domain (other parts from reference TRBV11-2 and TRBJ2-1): EAGVAQSPRYKIIEKRQSVAFWCNPISGHATLYWYQQILGQGPKLLIQFQNNGVVDDSQLPKDRFSAERLKGVDSTLKIQPAKLEDSAVYLCASNAWGDEQFFGPGTRLTVL.

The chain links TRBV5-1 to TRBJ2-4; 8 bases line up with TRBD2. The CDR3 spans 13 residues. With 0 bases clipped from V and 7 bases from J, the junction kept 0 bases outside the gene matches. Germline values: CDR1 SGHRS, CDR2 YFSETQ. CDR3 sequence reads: CASSLERGNIQYF. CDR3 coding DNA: TGCGCCAGCAGCTTGGAGCGGGGGAACATTCAGTACTTC.

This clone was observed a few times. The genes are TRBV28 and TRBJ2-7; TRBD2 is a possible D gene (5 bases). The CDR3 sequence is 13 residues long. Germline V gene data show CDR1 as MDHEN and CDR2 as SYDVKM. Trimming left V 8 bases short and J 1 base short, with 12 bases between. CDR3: CASVERQSYEQYF. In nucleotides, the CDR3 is TGTGCCAGCGTTGAGCGGCAGTCCTACGAGCAGTACTTC. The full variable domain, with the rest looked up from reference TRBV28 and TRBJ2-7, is DVKVTQSSRYLVKRTGEKVFLECVQDMDHENMFWYRQDPGLGLRLIYFSYDVKMKEKGDIPEGYSVSREKKERFSLILESASTNQTSMYLCASVERQSYEQYFGPGTRLTVT.

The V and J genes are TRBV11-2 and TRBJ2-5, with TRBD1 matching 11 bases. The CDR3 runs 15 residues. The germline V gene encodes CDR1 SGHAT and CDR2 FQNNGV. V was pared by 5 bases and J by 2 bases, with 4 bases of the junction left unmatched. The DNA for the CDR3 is TGTGCCAGCAGCCAGAGGGACAGGGGGCAAGAGACCCAGTACTTC. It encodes CASSQRDRGQETQYF. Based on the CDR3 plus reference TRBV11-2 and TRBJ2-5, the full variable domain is EAGVAQSPRYKIIEKRQSVAFWCNPISGHATLYWYQQILGQGPKLLIQFQNNGVVDDSQLPKDRFSAERLKGVDSTLKIQPAKLEDSAVYLCASSQRDRGQETQYFGPGTRLLVL.

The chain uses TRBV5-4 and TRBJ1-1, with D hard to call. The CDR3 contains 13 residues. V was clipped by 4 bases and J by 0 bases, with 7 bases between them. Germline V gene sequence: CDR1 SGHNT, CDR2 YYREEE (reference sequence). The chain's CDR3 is CASSQELNTEAFF. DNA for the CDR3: TGTGCCAGCAGCCAAGAGCTGAACACTGAAGCTTTCTTT.

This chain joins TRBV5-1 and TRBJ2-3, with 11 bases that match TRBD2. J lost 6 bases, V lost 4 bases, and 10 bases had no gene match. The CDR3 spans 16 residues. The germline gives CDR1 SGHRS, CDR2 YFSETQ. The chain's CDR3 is CASSLGLAGGVDTQYF. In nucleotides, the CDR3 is TGCGCCAGCAGCCTGGGGCTAGCGGGGGGAGTGGATACGCAGTATTTT.

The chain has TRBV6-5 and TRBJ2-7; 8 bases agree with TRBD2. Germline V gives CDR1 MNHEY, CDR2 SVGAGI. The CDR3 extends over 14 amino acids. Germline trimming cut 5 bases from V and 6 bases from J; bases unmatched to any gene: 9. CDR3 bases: TGTGCCAGCAGTCCCCCGGGGGGGGCCGGCGAGCAGTACTTC. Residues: CASSPPGGAGEQYF.

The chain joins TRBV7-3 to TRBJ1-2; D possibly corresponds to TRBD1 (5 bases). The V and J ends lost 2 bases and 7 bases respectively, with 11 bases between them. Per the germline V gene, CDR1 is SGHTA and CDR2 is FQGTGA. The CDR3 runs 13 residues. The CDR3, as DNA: TGTGCCAGCAGCTTAGGGGCCCAGGGTGGCTACACCTTC. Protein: CASSLGAQGGYTF.

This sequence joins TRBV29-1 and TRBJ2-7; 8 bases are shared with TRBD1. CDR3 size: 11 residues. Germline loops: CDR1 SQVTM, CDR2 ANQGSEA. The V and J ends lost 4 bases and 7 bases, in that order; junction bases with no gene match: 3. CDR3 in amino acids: CSVARGLEQYF. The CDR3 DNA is TGCAGCGTTGCCAGGGGGCTTGAGCAGTACTTC.